The sample holds many counts of the clone carrying this TCR beta chain. Its matching antigen is unknown. This entry belongs to a study of T cells after yellow fever vaccination. Study-level findings and limits: The study re-detected most primary-vaccination clones after the booster (roughly 95% CD4, roughly 90% CD8).

A process of 5'RACE template switching, which added a universal primer site and UMIs, was used to make TCR cDNA. TCRdb re-called the 5' RACE reads through MiXCR, storing one row per CDR3 protein. This table holds about 160,000 distinct CDR3 sequences, about 7% found once. The CDR3 spans 15 residues. The germline CDR1 and CDR2 sequences are SGHVS and FNYEAQ. Trimming pared 4 bases from V and 6 bases from J, leaving 16 bases between. The J gene is TRBJ1-3, the V gene TRBV7-6; D may be TRBD1 (6 bases). The source material was CD4+ T cells sorted from PBMCs, sampled roughly 5 days after the first yellow fever vaccination. The sequence derives from a man aged 18 to 30 who received the YFV17D yellow fever vaccine. The CDR3 region is CASSSRSGVKNTIYF. CDR3 sequence (DNA): TGTGCCAGCAGCTCGCGGTCAGGGGTAAAAAACACCATATATTTT.